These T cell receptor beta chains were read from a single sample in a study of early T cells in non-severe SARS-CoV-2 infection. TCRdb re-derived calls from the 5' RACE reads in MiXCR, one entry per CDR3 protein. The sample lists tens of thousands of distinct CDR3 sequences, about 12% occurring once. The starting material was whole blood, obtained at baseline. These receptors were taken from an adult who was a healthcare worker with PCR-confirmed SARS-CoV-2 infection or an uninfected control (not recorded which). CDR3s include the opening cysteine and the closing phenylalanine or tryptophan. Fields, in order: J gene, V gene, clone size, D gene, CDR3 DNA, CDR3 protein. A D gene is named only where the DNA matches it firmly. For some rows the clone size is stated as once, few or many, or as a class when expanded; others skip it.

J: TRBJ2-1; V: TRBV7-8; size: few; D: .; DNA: TGTGCCAGCAGACTCCGGGACTCTTACTCCTACAATGAGCAGTTCTTC; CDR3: CASRLRDSYSYNEQFF
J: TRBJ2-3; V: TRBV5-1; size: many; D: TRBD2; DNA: TGCGCCAGCAGCCTACTAGCGGGGGTTACAGATACGCAGTATTTT; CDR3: CASSLLAGVTDTQYF
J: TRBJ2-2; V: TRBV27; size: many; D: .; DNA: TGTGCCAGCAGTTGGGGTAGGGACACCGGGGAGCTGTTTTTT; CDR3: CASSWGRDTGELFF
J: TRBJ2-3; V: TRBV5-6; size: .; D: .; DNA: TGTGCCAGCAGCTTGTGGGACACAGATACGCAGTATTTT; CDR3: CASSLWDTDTQYF
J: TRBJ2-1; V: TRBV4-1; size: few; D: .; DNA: TGCGCCAGCAGCCAAGATCACAGGGCACACTACAATGAGCAGTTCTTC; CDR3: CASSQDHRAHYNEQFF
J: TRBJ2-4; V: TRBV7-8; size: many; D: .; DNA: TGTGCCAGCAGCCCCCCCGGGACAGCCAAAAACATTCAGTACTTC; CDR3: CASSPPGTAKNIQYF
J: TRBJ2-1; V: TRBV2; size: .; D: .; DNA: TGTGCCAGCAGTGCACGCCGGAGGGCCGAGGTCTCCTACAATGAGCAGTTCTTC; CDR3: CASSARRRAEVSYNEQFF
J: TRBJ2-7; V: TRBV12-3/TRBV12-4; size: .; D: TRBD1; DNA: TGTGCCAGCAGTCACAGGGGGCGGTACGAGCAGTACTTC; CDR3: CASSHRGRYEQYF
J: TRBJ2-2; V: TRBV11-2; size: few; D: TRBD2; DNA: TGTGCCAGCAGCCCATTCGGGGGGACCGGGGAGCTGTTTTTT; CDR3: CASSPFGGTGELFF
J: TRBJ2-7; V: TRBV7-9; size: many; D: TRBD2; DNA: TGTGCCAGCAGCCCGGGACTAGCGACAGCCGAGCAGTACTTC; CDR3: CASSPGLATAEQYF
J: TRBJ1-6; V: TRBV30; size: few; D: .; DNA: TGTGCCTGGAGTCCGAAGCGGAGCTCCTATAATTCACCCCTCCACTTT; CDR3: CAWSPKRSSYNSPLHF
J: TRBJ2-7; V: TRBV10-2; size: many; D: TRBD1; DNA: TGCGCCAGCAGTGATGACAGGGACCTGTACGAGCAGTACTTC; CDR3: CASSDDRDLYEQYF
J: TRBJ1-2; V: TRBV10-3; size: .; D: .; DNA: TGTGCCATCAGTGAGTCGTACGGAACCGACTATGGCTACACCTTC; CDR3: CAISESYGTDYGYTF
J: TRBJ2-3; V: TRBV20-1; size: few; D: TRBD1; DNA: TGCAGTGCGCAAACCGGGACAGGGTTGGGAGATACGCAGTATTTT; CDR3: CSAQTGTGLGDTQYF
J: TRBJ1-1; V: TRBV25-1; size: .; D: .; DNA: TGTGCCAGCAGTGAGGTAGGAAGGAACACTGAAGCTTTCTTT; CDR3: CASSEVGRNTEAFF
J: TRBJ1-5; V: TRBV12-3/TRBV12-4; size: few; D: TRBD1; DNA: TGTGCCAGCAGTTTAGCTACAGGGGGCCTTAGCAATCAGCCCCAGCATTTT; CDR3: CASSLATGGLSNQPQHF
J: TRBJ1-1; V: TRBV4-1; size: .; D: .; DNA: TGCGCCAGCAGCCAAGATACGGGTTTAGGGAACACTGAAGCTTTCTTT; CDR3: CASSQDTGLGNTEAFF
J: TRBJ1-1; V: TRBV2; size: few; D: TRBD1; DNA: TGTGCCAGCAGTACGGACAGGTTGACTCCGAACACTGAAGCTTTCTTT; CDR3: CASSTDRLTPNTEAFF
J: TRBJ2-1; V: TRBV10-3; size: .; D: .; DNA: TGTGCCATCATGCGCGGAGACTCCTACAATGAGCAGTTCTTC; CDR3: CAIMRGDSYNEQFF
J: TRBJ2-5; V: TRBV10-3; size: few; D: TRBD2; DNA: TGTGCCATCAGTGACCCAGCGGGAGTCCAAGAGACCCAGTACTTC; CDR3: CAISDPAGVQETQYF
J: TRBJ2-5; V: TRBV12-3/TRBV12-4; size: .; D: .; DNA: TGTGCCAGCAGCTTGGAACCAACGCGCGGAGAGACCCAGTACTTC; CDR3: CASSLEPTRGETQYF
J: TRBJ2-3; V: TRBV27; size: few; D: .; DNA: TGTGCCAGCAGTTTACGGACTACCACCGCCTACACAGATACGCAGTATTTT; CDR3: CASSLRTTTAYTDTQYF
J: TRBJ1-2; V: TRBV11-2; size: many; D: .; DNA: TGTGCCAGCAGCTGGGAAGCTAACTATGGCTACACCTTC; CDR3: CASSWEANYGYTF
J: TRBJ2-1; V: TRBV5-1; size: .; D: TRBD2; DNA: TGCGCCAGCAGTCGACTAGCGGGGGGTATCTACAATGAGCAGTTCTTC; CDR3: CASSRLAGGIYNEQFF
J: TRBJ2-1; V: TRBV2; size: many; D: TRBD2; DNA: TGTGCCAGCAGGAGGACTAGCGGGAACAATGAGCAGTTCTTC; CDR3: CASRRTSGNNEQFF
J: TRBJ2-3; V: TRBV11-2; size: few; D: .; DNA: TGTGCCAGCAGCTCCCCTTGGGCAGATACGCAGTATTTT; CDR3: CASSSPWADTQYF
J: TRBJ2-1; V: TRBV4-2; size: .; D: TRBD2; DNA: TGTGCCAGCAGCCCGGAGGGGACTAGCGGGTTCTCCTACAATGAGCAGTTCTTC; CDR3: CASSPEGTSGFSYNEQFF
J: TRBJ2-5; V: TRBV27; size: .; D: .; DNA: TGTGCCAGCAGTCGTAAGGGGGTCCAAGAGACCCAGTACTTC; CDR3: CASSRKGVQETQYF
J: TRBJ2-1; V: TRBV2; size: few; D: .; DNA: TGTGCCAGCAGTGTTGGAGTATACAATGAGCAGTTCTTC; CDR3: CASSVGVYNEQFF
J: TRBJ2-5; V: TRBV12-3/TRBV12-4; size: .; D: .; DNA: TGTGCCAGCAGTTGGACGGGGGCCTCACAAGAGACCCAGTACTTC; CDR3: CASSWTGASQETQYF
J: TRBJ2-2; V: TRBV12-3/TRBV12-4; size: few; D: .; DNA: TGTGCCAGCAGTTTAGTCGCCAGGGGAGGCACCGGGGAGCTGTTTTTT; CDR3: CASSLVARGGTGELFF
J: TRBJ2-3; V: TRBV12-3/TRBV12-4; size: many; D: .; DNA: TGTGCCAGCAGTTTTGGAGGGATTGGCGCAGATACGCAGTATTTT; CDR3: CASSFGGIGADTQYF
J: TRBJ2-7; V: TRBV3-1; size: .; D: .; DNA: TGTGCCAGCAGCCAAGATATAGCGGCGGGGGAGCAGTACTTC; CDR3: CASSQDIAAGEQYF
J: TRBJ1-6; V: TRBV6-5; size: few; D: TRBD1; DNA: TGTGCCAGCAGTTACTTTGGGACAGCCAGCAATTCACCCCTCCACTTT; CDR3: CASSYFGTASNSPLHF
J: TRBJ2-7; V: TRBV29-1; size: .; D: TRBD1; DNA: TGCAGCGTTGAAGACTTCGACCAAGACAGGGGGACCTACGAGCAGTACTTC; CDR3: CSVEDFDQDRGTYEQYF
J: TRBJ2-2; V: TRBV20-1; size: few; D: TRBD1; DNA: TGCAGTGCTAGAAGGGCCGAGGACAGGACGAACACCGGGGAGCTGTTTTTT; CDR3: CSARRAEDRTNTGELFF
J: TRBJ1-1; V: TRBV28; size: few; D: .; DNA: TGTGCCAGCAGTTCGTCCGGGACTGTATATGAAGCTTTCTTT; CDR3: CASSSSGTVYEAFF
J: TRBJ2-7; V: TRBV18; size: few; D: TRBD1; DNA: TGTGCCAGCTCACCCTTACGACCGGGACAGGGCTCCGAGCAGTACTTC; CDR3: CASSPLRPGQGSEQYF
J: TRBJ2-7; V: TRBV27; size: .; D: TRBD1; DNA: TGTGCCAGCAGTTGGACAGGGGCGTACGAGCAGTACTTC; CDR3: CASSWTGAYEQYF